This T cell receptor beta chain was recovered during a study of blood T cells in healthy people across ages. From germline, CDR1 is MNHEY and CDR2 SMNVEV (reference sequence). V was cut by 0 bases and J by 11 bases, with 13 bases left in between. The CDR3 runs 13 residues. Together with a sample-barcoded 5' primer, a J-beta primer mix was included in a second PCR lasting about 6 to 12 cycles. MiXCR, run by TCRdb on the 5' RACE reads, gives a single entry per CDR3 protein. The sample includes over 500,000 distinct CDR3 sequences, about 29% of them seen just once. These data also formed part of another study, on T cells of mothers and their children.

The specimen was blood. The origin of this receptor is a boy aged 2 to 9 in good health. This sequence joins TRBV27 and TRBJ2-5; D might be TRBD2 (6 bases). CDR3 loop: CASSLSMWGEQYF. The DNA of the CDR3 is TGTGCCAGCAGTTTATCGATGTGGGGGGAGCAGTACTTC.